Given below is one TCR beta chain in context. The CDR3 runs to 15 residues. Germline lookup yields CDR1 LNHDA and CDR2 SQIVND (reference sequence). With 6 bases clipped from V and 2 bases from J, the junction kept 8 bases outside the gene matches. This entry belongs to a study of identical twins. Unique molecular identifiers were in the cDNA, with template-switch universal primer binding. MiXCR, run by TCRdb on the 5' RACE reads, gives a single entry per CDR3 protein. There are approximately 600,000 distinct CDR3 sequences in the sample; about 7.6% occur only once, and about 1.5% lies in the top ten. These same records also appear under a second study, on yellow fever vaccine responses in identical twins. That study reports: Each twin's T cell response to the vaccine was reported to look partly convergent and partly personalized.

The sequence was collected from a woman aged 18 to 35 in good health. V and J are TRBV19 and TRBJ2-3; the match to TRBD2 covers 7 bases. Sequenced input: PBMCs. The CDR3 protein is CASRSSGTNTDTQYF. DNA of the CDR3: TGTGCCAGTAGGTCATCCGGGACTAACACAGATACGCAGTATTTT.